The 16 T cell receptor beta chains in this list originate from one sample, sequenced in a study of blood T cell repertoires in COVID-19. TCRdb's table, derived via immunoSEQ multiplex PCR, lists solely in-frame clones and lacks some. The table includes about 300,000 clones, approximately 88% detected once. The material sequenced was peripheral blood. These receptor sequences come from a woman in her twenties or thirties with COVID-19, enrolled during active disease.

This rearrangement joins TRBV5-5 to TRBJ1-1; 10 bases map to TRBD1. This CDR3 is 16 amino acids long. V gave up 1 base and J gave up 6 bases; unmatched junction bases: 9. Germline-derived CDR1 and CDR2 are SGHKS and YYEKEE (reference sequence). CDR3: CASSLSARTGGAEAFF. CDR3 in DNA: TGTGCCAGCAGCTTGTCTGCCCGGACAGGGGGGGCTGAAGCTTTCTTT.

J is TRBJ2-2 and V is TRBV2, with D possibly being TRBD1 (6 bases). From germline, CDR1 is SNHLY and CDR2 FYNNEI. The CDR3 is made up of 15 amino acids. Trimming removed 6 bases from V and 0 bases from J, with 11 bases in between. The CDR3 sequence is CASRQQGSNTGELFF. DNA for the CDR3: TGTGCCAGCAGGCAACAGGGATCGAACACCGGGGAGCTGTTTTTT. Complete variable domain (other parts from reference TRBV2 and TRBJ2-2): EPEVTQTPSHQVTQMGQEVILRCVPISNHLYFYWYRQILGQKVEFLVSFYNNEISEKSEIFDDQFSVERPDGSNFTLKIRSTKLEDSAMYFCASRQQGSNTGELFFGEGSRLTVL.

J is TRBJ2-2 and V is TRBV30, with D perhaps TRBD1 (6 bases). Germline assignment: CDR1 GTSNPN and CDR2 SVGIG (reference sequence). V lost 5 bases to trimming and J lost 3 bases, with 13 bases between them. The CDR3 covers 14 residues. Written as DNA, the CDR3 is TGTGCCTGGGGGGAGACAGGCTACACCGGGGAGCTGTTTTTT. Encoded protein: CAWGETGYTGELFF.

This clone showed up just once. V and J are TRBV2 and TRBJ1-1; TRBD1 might be the D (6 bases). The CDR3 runs 15 residues. CDR1 SNHLY and CDR2 FYNNEI come from the germline V gene. Trimming took 7 bases from V and 2 from J, leaving 17 bases between them. CDR3 loop: CASKGGPDRNTEAFF. The CDR3 DNA reads TGTGCCAGCAAGGGGGGGCCAGACAGAAACACTGAAGCTTTCTTT. The full variable domain, its missing parts supplied by reference TRBV2 and TRBJ1-1, is EPEVTQTPSHQVTQMGQEVILRCVPISNHLYFYWYRQILGQKVEFLVSFYNNEISEKSEIFDDQFSVERPDGSNFTLKIRSTKLEDSAMYFCASKGGPDRNTEAFFGQGTRLTVV.

CDR3 in amino acids: CASSSAGQGAYYGYTF. The CDR3 DNA reads TGTGCCAGCAGTTCTGCCGGACAGGGGGCGTACTATGGCTACACCTTC. The chain has TRBV28 and TRBJ1-2, with TRBD1 matching over 11 bases. This CDR3 is built from 16 residues. Trimming removed 4 bases from V and 3 bases from J; junction bases left unmatched: 7. CDR1 is MDHEN and CDR2 is SYDVKM in the germline V gene.

This clone was counted a single time. Here the CDR3 reads CSVVDRMTDTQYF. As DNA, the CDR3 is TGCAGCGTTGTGGACAGGATGACAGATACGCAGTATTTT. The chain couples TRBV29-1 to TRBJ2-3, with 7 bases matching TRBD1. The CDR3 has 13 amino acids. Germline values: CDR1 SQVTM, CDR2 ANQGSEA. V lost 4 bases, J lost 3 bases, and 4 bases stayed unmatched.

The chain uses TRBV19 and TRBJ1-5; 8 positions match TRBD1. This CDR3 has 14 amino acids. With V trimmed by 3 bases and J by 3 bases, 1 base remained unmatched. CDR1 LNHDA and CDR2 SQIVND come from the germline V gene (reference sequence). CDR3 loop: CASSMDRDNQPQHF. The CDR3 coding sequence is TGTGCCAGTAGTATGGACAGGGACAATCAGCCCCAGCATTTT.

The gene calls are TRBV25-1 and TRBJ1-1; D not certain. V was cut by 4 bases and J by 10 bases, with 16 bases left in between. CDR1 is MGHDK and CDR2 is SYGVNS in the germline V gene. The CDR3 covers 13 residues. DNA for the CDR3: TGTGCCAGCAGTGGGGCGGGGTCGGGTAGAGCTTTCTTT. Encoded protein: CASSGAGSGRAFF.

The CDR3 DNA reads TGTGCCAGCAGCTTAACCCTCCGCGCTGAAGCTTTCTTT. It codes for CASSLTLRAEAFF. V is TRBV7-2 and J is TRBJ1-1; the D is unclear. CDR3 length: 13 residues. Germline CDR1 is SGHTA and CDR2 is FQGNSA. V was cut by 2 bases and J by 6 bases, with 10 bases left in between.

The chain recombines TRBV5-1 with TRBJ2-7, with 8 positions matching TRBD1. V gave up 0 bases and J gave up 5 bases; unmatched junction bases: 7. CDR1 is SGHRS and CDR2 is YFSETQ in the germline V gene. The CDR3 covers 15 residues. CDR3 amino acids: CASSLGQGNHHEQYF. The DNA for the CDR3 is TGCGCCAGCAGCTTGGGACAGGGGAACCACCACGAGCAGTACTTC.

J is TRBJ1-2 and V is TRBV29-1; D may be TRBD1 (5 bases). Trimming removed 5 bases at V and 4 bases at J, with 8 bases between. Germline V gives CDR1 SQVTM, CDR2 ANQGSEA. The CDR3 contains 11 residues. CDR3 amino acids: CSVLGLYGYTF. The CDR3 DNA sequence: TGCAGCGTTCTGGGGCTCTATGGCTACACCTTC. Full variable domain (remainder filled in from reference TRBV29-1 and TRBJ1-2): SAVISQKPSRDICQRGTSLTIQCQVDSQVTMMFWYRQQPGQSLTLIATANQGSEATYESGFVIDKFPISRPNLTFSTLTVSNMSPEDSSIYLCSVLGLYGYTFGSGTRLTVV.

V is TRBV7-2 and J is TRBJ2-1; D is possibly TRBD2 (6 bases). Trimming shortened V by 3 bases and J by 8 bases, and 20 bases separated the two germline ends. CDR3 length: 16 amino acids. Germline lookup yields CDR1 SGHTA and CDR2 FQGNSA. CDR3: CASSLGRSFGWHEQFF. The DNA of the CDR3 is TGTGCCAGCAGCTTGGGGAGGTCTTTCGGTTGGCATGAGCAGTTCTTC. Based on the CDR3 plus reference TRBV7-2 and TRBJ2-1, the full variable domain is GAGVSQSPSNKVTEKGKDVELRCDPISGHTALYWYRQSLGQGLEFLIYFQGNSAPDKSGLPSDRFSAERTGGSVSTLTIQRTQQEDSAVYLCASSLGRSFGWHEQFFGPGTRLTVL.

The chain recombines TRBV4-1 with TRBJ2-7; D perhaps matches TRBD1 (6 bases). Deletions cut 4 bases from V and 0 bases from J, with 25 bases between. Germline V gives CDR1 MGHRA, CDR2 YSYEKL. The CDR3 is 19 residues long. DNA for the CDR3: TGCGCCAGCAGCCGACTGGGACAACTCGGACCGGGGCCCTCCTACGAGCAGTACTTC. It yields the protein CASSRLGQLGPGPSYEQYF.

The genes are TRBV27 and TRBJ2-7; D unresolved. The ends were cut back, 5 bases at V and 8 bases at J, with 10 bases in the middle. The CDR3 runs to 11 residues. Germline V lookup: CDR1 MNHEY, CDR2 SMNVEV (reference sequence). CDR3 protein: CASSPGVKQYF. In DNA form, the CDR3 reads TGTGCCAGCAGTCCCGGTGTAAAGCAGTACTTC.

The chain uses TRBV9 and TRBJ2-1; the D gene is possibly TRBD1 (6 bases). There are 17 residues in the CDR3. The germline gives CDR1 SGDLS, CDR2 YYNGEE. Trimming cost V 0 bases and J 0 bases, with 13 bases left between them. The CDR3 spells CASSVAQDRSSYNEQFF. The CDR3 DNA is TGTGCCAGCAGCGTAGCGCAGGACAGAAGCTCCTACAATGAGCAGTTCTTC. Using reference TRBV9 and TRBJ2-1 for the parts outside the CDR3, the full variable domain is DSGVTQTPKHLITATGQRVTLRCSPRSGDLSVYWYQQSLDQGLQFLIQYYNGEERAKGNILERFSAQQFPDLHSELNLSSLELGDSALYFCASSVAQDRSSYNEQFFGPGTRLTVL.

The chain carries TRBV12-3 or TRBV12-4 and TRBJ1-2; the D is unclear. The V end lost 6 bases, the J end lost 4 bases, and 12 bases lay between the germline ends. CDR3 length equals 13 residues. Here the CDR3 reads CASSPRVVYGYTF. CDR3 nucleotide sequence: TGTGCCAGCAGCCCCCGGGTAGTCTATGGCTACACCTTC.